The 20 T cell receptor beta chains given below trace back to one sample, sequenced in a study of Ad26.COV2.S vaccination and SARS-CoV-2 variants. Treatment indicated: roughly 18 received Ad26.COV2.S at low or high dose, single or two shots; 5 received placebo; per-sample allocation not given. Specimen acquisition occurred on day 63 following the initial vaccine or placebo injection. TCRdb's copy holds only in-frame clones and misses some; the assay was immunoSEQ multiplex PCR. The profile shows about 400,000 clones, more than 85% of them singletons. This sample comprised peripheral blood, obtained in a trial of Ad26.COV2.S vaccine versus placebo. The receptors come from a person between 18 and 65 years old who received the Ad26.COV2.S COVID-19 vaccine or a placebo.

CDR3 nucleotides: TGTGCCAGCAGCCAAGACGAGCAGCTAATCGACACCGGGGAGCTGTTTTTT. Translated: CASSQDEQLIDTGELFF. This rearrangement joins TRBV3-1 (or the pseudogene TRBV3-2) to TRBJ2-2, with no clear D. With 0 bases removed from V and 3 bases from J, the gap between germline ends came to 14 bases. Germline assignment: CDR1 LGHDT and CDR2 YNNKEL (reference sequence). This CDR3 contains 17 residues.

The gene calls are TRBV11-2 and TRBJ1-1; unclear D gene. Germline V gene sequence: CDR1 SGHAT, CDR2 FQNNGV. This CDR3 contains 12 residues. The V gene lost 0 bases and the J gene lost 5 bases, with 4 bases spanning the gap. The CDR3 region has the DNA TGTGCCAGCAGCTTAGATCGGACTGAAGCTTTCTTT. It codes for CASSLDRTEAFF.

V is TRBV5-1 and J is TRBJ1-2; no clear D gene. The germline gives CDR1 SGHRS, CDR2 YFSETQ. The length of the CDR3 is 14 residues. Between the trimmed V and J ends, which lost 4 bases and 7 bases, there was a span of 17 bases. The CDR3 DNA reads TGCGCCAGCAGCCCGGATCCCGGTATCTCTGGCTACACCTTC. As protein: CASSPDPGISGYTF.

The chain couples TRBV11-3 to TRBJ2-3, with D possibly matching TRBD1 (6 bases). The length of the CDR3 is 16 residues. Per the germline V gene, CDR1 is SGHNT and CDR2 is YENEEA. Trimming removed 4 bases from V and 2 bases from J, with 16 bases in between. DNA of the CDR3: TGTGCCAGCAGCTCCGGACAGTTTGCCACCACAGATACGCAGTATTTT. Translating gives CASSSGQFATTDTQYF.

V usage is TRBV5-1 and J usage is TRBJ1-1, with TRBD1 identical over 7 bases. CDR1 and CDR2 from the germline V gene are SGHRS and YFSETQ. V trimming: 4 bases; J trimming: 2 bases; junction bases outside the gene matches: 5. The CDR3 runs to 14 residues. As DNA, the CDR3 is TGCGCCAGCAGCGGGGGGACAGCTAACACTGAAGCTTTCTTT. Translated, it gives CASSGGTANTEAFF.

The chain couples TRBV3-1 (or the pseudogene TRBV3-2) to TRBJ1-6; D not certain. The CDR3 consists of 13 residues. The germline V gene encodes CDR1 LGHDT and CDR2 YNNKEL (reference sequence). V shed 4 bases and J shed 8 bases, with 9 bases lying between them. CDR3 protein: CASSRTFDSPLHF. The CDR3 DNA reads TGTGCCAGCAGCCGGACCTTTGATTCACCCCTCCACTTT.

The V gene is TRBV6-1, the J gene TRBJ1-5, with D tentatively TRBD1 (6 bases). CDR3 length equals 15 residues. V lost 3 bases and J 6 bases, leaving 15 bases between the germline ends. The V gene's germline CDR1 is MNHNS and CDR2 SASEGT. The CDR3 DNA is TGTGCCAGCAGTGACCTATGGACAGAGACTCAGCCCCAGCATTTT. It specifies CASSDLWTETQPQHF.

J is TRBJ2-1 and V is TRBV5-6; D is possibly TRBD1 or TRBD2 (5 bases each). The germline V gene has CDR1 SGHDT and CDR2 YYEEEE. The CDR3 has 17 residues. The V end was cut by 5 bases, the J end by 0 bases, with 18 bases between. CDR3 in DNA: TGTGCCAGCAGTCACCCGGGACCCTTTGGCTCCTACAATGAGCAGTTCTTC. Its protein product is CASSHPGPFGSYNEQFF. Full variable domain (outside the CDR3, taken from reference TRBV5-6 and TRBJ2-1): DAGVTQSPTHLIKTRGQQVTLRCSPKSGHDTVSWYQQALGQGPQFIFQYYEEEERQRGNFPDRFSGHQFPNYSSELNVNALLLGDSALYLCASSHPGPFGSYNEQFFGPGTRLTVL.

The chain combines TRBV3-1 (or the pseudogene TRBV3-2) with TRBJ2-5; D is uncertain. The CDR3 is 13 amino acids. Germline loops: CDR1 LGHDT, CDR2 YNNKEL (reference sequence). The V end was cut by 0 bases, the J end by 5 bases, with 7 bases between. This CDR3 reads CASSQDRWETQYF. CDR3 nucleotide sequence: TGTGCCAGCAGCCAAGATAGGTGGGAGACCCAGTACTTC.

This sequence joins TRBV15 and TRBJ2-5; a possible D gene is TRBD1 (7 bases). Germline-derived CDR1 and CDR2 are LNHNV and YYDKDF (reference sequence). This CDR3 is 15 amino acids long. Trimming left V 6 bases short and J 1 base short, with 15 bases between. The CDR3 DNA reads TGTGCCACCAGGCGAAGGGGGGACAGCCAAGAGACCCAGTACTTC. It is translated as CATRRRGDSQETQYF.

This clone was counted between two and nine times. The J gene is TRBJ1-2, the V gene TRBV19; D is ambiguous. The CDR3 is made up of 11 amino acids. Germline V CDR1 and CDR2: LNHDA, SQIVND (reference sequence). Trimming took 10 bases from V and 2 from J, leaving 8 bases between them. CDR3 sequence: CATRGNYGYTF. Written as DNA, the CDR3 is TGTGCCACCCGTGGGAACTATGGCTACACCTTC.

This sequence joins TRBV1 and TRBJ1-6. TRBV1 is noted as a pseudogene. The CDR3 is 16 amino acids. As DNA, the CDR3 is TGCACCAGCAGCCCTTCGGAGGCGCTGGGAAATTCACCCCTCCACTTT. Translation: CTSSPSEALGNSPLHF.

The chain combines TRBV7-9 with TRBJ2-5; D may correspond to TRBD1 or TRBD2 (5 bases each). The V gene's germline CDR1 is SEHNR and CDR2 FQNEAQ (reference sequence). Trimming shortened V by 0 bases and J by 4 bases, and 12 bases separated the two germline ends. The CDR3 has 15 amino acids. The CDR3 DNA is TGTGCCAGCAGCTTAGCGGGACCCTCGAGAGAGACCCAGTACTTC. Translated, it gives CASSLAGPSRETQYF.

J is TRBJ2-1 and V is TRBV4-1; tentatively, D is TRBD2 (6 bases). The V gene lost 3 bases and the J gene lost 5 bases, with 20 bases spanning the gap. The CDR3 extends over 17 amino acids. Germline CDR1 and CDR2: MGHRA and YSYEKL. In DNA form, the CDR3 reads TGCGCCAGCAGCCAGAGGGACTCCCGGGATGGGAACAATGAGCAGTTCTTC. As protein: CASSQRDSRDGNNEQFF.

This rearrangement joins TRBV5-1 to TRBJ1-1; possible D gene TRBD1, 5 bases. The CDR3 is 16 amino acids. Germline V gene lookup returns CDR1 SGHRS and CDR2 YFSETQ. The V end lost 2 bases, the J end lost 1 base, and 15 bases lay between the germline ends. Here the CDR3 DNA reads TGCGCCAGCAGCTTAGGGATTCATGGACAGAACACTGAAGCTTTCTTT. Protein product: CASSLGIHGQNTEAFF.

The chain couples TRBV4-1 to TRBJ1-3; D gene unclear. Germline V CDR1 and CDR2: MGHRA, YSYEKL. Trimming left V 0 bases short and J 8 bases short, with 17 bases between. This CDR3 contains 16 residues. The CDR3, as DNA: TGCGCCAGCAGCCAAGAATTTACGGACCTAAGCGACACCATATATTTT. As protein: CASSQEFTDLSDTIYF.

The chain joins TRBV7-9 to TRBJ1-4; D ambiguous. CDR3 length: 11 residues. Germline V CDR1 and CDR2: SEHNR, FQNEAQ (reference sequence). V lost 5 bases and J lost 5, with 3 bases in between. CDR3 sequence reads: CASSMNEKLFF. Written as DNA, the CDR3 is TGTGCCAGCAGCATGAATGAAAAACTGTTTTTT.

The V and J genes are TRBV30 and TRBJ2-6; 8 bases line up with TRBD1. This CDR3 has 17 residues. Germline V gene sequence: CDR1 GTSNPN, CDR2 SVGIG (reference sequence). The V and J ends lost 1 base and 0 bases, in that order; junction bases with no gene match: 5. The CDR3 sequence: CAWSDRGASSGANVLTF. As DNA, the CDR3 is TGTGCCTGGAGTGACAGGGGGGCAAGCTCTGGGGCCAACGTCCTGACTTTC.

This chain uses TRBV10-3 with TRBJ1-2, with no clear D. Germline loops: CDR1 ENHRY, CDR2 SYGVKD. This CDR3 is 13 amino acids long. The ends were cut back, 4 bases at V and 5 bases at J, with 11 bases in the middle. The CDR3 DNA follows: TGTGCCATCAGTGGAGAAGGGTATTATGGCTACACCTTC. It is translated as CAISGEGYYGYTF.

CDR3 nucleotides: TGTGCCATCTCTGAGACGGACTCTGGAAACACCATATATTTT. It translates to CAISETDSGNTIYF. The V gene is TRBV10-3, the J gene TRBJ1-3; no definite D call. With 8 bases removed from V and 0 bases from J, the gap between germline ends came to 11 bases. Germline V lookup: CDR1 ENHRY, CDR2 SYGVKD. CDR3 length: 14 residues.